This TCR beta chain came from a study of blood T cell repertoires in COVID-19. This CDR3 contains 15 residues. V shed 5 bases, J shed 1 base, and the junction held 5 bases outside the gene matches. The germline gives CDR1 SGHNT, CDR2 YYREEE (reference sequence). This clone came up once. Source study methods: Scientists estimated how many nucleated cells there were by amplifying reference gene primers. TCRdb's table, derived via immunoSEQ multiplex PCR, lists solely in-frame clones and lacks some. That table furnishes V, J and clone size, whereas the DNA furnished D and trimming. The sample holds 30,000 to 40,000 clones, 80% to 95% seen once.

The sequenced sample was peripheral blood. This sequence joins TRBV5-4 and TRBJ2-1; 8 positions agree with TRBD2. The receptor was derived from a woman aged 80 or older with acute or convalescent COVID-19. In DNA form, the CDR3 reads TGTGCCAGCAGTATCGGGGGGGGATCCTACAATGAGCAGTTCTTC. It encodes CASSIGGGSYNEQFF.